The rows below give T cell receptor beta chains drawn from one sample of a study of blood T cell repertoires in COVID-19. This table comes from immunoSEQ multiplex PCR, and its TCRdb copy is limited to in-frame clones, with some not included. The profile shows approximately 150,000 clones, 70% to 90% of them singletons. The sample taken for sequencing was peripheral blood. Receptor source: a man aged 35-49 years with acute or convalescent COVID-19. Each CDR3 is given with its conserved first and last residue. Fields, in order: V gene, clone size, D gene, J gene, CDR3 protein, CDR3 DNA. A D gene is named only where the DNA matches it firmly. The size of a clone is reported for some rows only, either as once, few or many, or as a class for expanded clones.

V: TRBV5-8; size: NA; D: NA; J: TRBJ2-7; CDR3: CASSRPPGQKYYEQYF; DNA: TGTGCCAGCAGCCGGCCCCCGGGACAAAAATACTACGAGCAGTACTTC
V: TRBV28; size: NA; D: TRBD1; J: TRBJ1-6; CDR3: CASSPFRGTGGGLDSPLHF; DNA: TGTGCCAGCAGCCCATTTAGGGGGACTGGAGGGGGCTTGGATTCACCCCTCCACTTT
V: TRBV2; size: once; D: NA; J: TRBJ2-2; CDR3: CASSPFGGANTGELFF; DNA: TGTGCCAGCAGTCCCTTCGGAGGGGCCAACACCGGGGAGCTGTTTTTT
V: TRBV11-3; size: NA; D: NA; J: TRBJ2-1; CDR3: CASAGASSYNEQFF; DNA: TGTGCCAGCGCGGGGGCTAGCTCCTACAATGAGCAGTTCTTC
V: TRBV18; size: NA; D: NA; J: TRBJ1-1; CDR3: CASSPYGLGSGNTEAFF; DNA: TGTGCCAGCTCACCTTATGGATTGGGGAGCGGGAACACTGAAGCTTTCTTT
V: TRBV6-2/TRBV6-3; size: NA; D: NA; J: TRBJ2-2; CDR3: CASSLPEDTGELFF; DNA: TGTGCCAGCAGCCTCCCGGAGGACACCGGGGAGCTGTTTTTT
V: TRBV10-2; size: NA; D: TRBD2; J: TRBJ2-1; CDR3: CASNIAGGSYNEQFF; DNA: TGCGCCAGCAACATAGCGGGGGGCAGCTACAATGAGCAGTTCTTC
V: TRBV28; size: NA; D: TRBD1; J: TRBJ1-3; CDR3: CASIGQGVGGNTIYF; DNA: TGTGCCAGCATAGGACAGGGGGTTGGAGGAAACACCATATATTTT
V: TRBV19; size: once; D: TRBD1; J: TRBJ1-5; CDR3: CASIIPGQGAIQPQHF; DNA: TGTGCCAGTATTATTCCCGGACAGGGGGCAATTCAGCCCCAGCATTTT
V: TRBV4-3; size: NA; D: NA; J: TRBJ2-5; CDR3: CASSQTNHREQETQYF; DNA: TGCGCCAGCAGCCAAACTAACCACCGGGAGCAAGAGACCCAGTACTTC
V: TRBV29-1; size: NA; D: NA; J: TRBJ2-1; CDR3: CSVQDYEQFF; DNA: TGCAGCGTCCAGGACTATGAGCAGTTCTTC
V: TRBV11-3; size: NA; D: TRBD1; J: TRBJ2-2; CDR3: CASSASLRTGKVGELFF; DNA: TGTGCCAGCAGCGCCTCCCTCCGGACAGGGAAGGTCGGGGAGCTGTTTTTT
V: TRBV6-1; size: few; D: NA; J: TRBJ2-7; CDR3: CASSDRGEQYF; DNA: TGTGCCAGCAGTGACAGGGGGGAACAGTACTTC
V: TRBV3-1/TRBV3-2; size: NA; D: TRBD2; J: TRBJ2-3; CDR3: CASSGLVPDTQYF; DNA: TGTGCCAGCAGCGGACTAGTTCCAGATACGCAGTATTTT
V: TRBV29-1; size: NA; D: TRBD1; J: TRBJ2-7; CDR3: CSVGTISRRGLGYEQYF; DNA: TGCAGCGTTGGGACCATCTCTCGCAGGGGGCTTGGATACGAGCAGTACTTC
V: TRBV6-6; size: NA; D: NA; J: TRBJ2-1; CDR3: CASRDSYQYNEQFF; DNA: TGTGCCAGCAGGGACAGTTATCAATACAATGAGCAGTTCTTC
V: TRBV6-5; size: NA; D: TRBD1; J: TRBJ2-7; CDR3: CASSHLGTDYEQYF; DNA: TGTGCCAGCAGCCATCTCGGGACAGACTACGAGCAGTACTTC
V: TRBV7-2; size: few; D: TRBD2; J: TRBJ2-1; CDR3: CASSYRTSGGAFNNEQFF; DNA: TGTGCCAGCAGCTACCGGACTAGCGGGGGGGCTTTTAACAATGAGCAGTTCTTC
V: TRBV19; size: once; D: TRBD2; J: TRBJ2-5; CDR3: CASSIVGLAYQETQYF; DNA: TGTGCCAGTAGTATAGTGGGACTAGCGTACCAAGAGACCCAGTACTTC
V: TRBV19; size: many; D: TRBD1; J: TRBJ2-1; CDR3: CASRSGTGNDNEQFF; DNA: TGTGCCAGTAGGTCAGGGACAGGGAATGACAATGAGCAGTTCTTC
V: TRBV28; size: NA; D: NA; J: TRBJ1-5; CDR3: CASSLYGGGGNQPQHF; DNA: TGTGCCAGCAGTTTATACGGGGGTGGCGGCAATCAGCCCCAGCATTTT
V: TRBV6-2/TRBV6-3; size: NA; D: NA; J: TRBJ1-1; CDR3: CASSYSRGNTEAFF; DNA: TGTGCCAGCAGTTATTCCAGGGGGAACACTGAAGCTTTCTTT
V: TRBV10-3; size: NA; D: NA; J: TRBJ2-2; CDR3: CAISDLGRTGELFF; DNA: TGTGCCATCAGTGACCTGGGGAGGACCGGGGAGCTGTTTTTT
V: TRBV7-2; size: NA; D: NA; J: TRBJ1-1; CDR3: CASSLGPREAFF; DNA: TGTGCCAGCAGCCTAGGGCCGAGGGAAGCTTTCTTT
V: TRBV12-3/TRBV12-4; size: NA; D: NA; J: TRBJ2-7; CDR3: CASSSLRDEQYF; DNA: TGTGCCAGCAGTTCCCTCAGGGACGAGCAGTACTTC
V: TRBV19; size: NA; D: TRBD2; J: TRBJ2-1; CDR3: CASSILAGGPPAQFF; DNA: TGTGCCAGTAGTATTCTAGCGGGGGGCCCCCCTGCGCAGTTCTTC
V: TRBV29-1; size: NA; D: TRBD1; J: TRBJ2-7; CDR3: CSGGTGKGEQYF; DNA: TGCAGCGGGGGGACAGGGAAAGGCGAGCAGTACTTC
V: TRBV2; size: NA; D: NA; J: TRBJ1-4; CDR3: CASSEGRDEKLFF; DNA: TGTGCCAGCAGTGAAGGGAGAGATGAAAAACTGTTTTTT
V: TRBV11-2; size: NA; D: TRBD1; J: TRBJ1-2; CDR3: CASSLGGQGAHGYTF; DNA: TGTGCCAGCAGCTTAGGGGGACAGGGGGCACATGGCTACACCTTC
V: TRBV6-2/TRBV6-3; size: NA; D: TRBD1; J: TRBJ2-3; CDR3: CASSLSTGNTDTQYF; DNA: TGTGCCAGCAGTCTGTCGACAGGGAACACAGATACGCAGTATTTT
V: TRBV2; size: NA; D: TRBD1; J: TRBJ1-5; CDR3: CASSWGQGDQPQHF; DNA: TGTGCCAGCAGTTGGGGACAGGGAGATCAGCCCCAGCATTTT
V: TRBV27; size: NA; D: TRBD2; J: TRBJ2-1; CDR3: CASRNLAGGPNEQFF; DNA: TGTGCCAGCCGAAACCTAGCGGGGGGGCCCAATGAGCAGTTCTTC
V: TRBV15; size: NA; D: NA; J: TRBJ2-5; CDR3: CATSRDLGGAGTQYF; DNA: TGTGCCACCAGCAGAGATCTGGGGGGTGCGGGGACCCAGTACTTC
V: TRBV29-1; size: NA; D: TRBD2; J: TRBJ2-3; CDR3: CSAETSGGANTQYF; DNA: TGCAGCGCGGAGACTAGCGGGGGGGCAAATACGCAGTATTTT
V: TRBV24-1; size: few; D: NA; J: TRBJ2-3; CDR3: CATSDRPRGGTDTQYF; DNA: TGTGCCACCAGTGATAGGCCCAGGGGAGGCACAGATACGCAGTATTTT
V: TRBV6-5; size: NA; D: TRBD2; J: TRBJ2-3; CDR3: CASSYSTSGGITQYF; DNA: TGTGCCAGCAGTTATTCGACTAGCGGGGGGATTACGCAGTATTTT
V: TRBV19; size: NA; D: TRBD1; J: TRBJ1-2; CDR3: CASNNRGADGYTF; DNA: TGTGCCAGTAACAACAGGGGCGCTGATGGCTACACCTTC
V: TRBV4-3; size: NA; D: TRBD1; J: TRBJ1-4; CDR3: CASSQEVPGQGNEKLFF; DNA: TGCGCCAGCAGCCAAGAAGTCCCAGGACAGGGTAATGAAAAACTGTTTTTT
V: TRBV9; size: NA; D: TRBD1; J: TRBJ1-1; CDR3: CASSLSGGNAEAFF; DNA: TGTGCCAGCAGCTTATCAGGGGGCAATGCTGAAGCTTTCTTT
V: TRBV11-2; size: once; D: NA; J: TRBJ1-5; CDR3: CASSLGQGDQPQHF; DNA: TGTGCCAGCAGCTTAGGCCAGGGCGATCAGCCCCAGCATTTT
V: TRBV18; size: NA; D: NA; J: TRBJ2-7; CDR3: CASSISGSNEQYF; DNA: TGTGCCAGCTCAATATCGGGGAGTAACGAGCAGTACTTC
V: TRBV19; size: few; D: NA; J: TRBJ2-7; CDR3: CASSPRHVSSYEQYF; DNA: TGTGCCAGTAGCCCCAGACACGTAAGCTCCTACGAGCAGTACTTC
V: TRBV19; size: NA; D: NA; J: TRBJ1-4; CDR3: CASRKTGPNEKLFF; DNA: TGTGCCAGTAGAAAAACAGGGCCTAATGAAAAACTGTTTTTT
V: TRBV5-1; size: NA; D: NA; J: TRBJ1-3; CDR3: CASSLNSGNTIYF; DNA: TGCGCCAGCAGCTTGAACAGTGGAAACACCATATATTTT
V: TRBV28; size: NA; D: NA; J: TRBJ2-7; CDR3: CASRGTGAYEQYF; DNA: TGTGCCAGCAGAGGTACAGGCGCCTACGAGCAGTACTTC
V: TRBV19; size: NA; D: NA; J: TRBJ2-2; CDR3: CASSIAGITGELFF; DNA: TGTGCCAGTAGTATCGCCGGGATCACCGGGGAGCTGTTTTTT
V: TRBV7-9; size: NA; D: NA; J: TRBJ1-5; CDR3: CASSYQGSNQPQHF; DNA: TGTGCCAGCAGCTACCAGGGGTCCAATCAGCCCCAGCATTTT
V: TRBV19; size: NA; D: NA; J: TRBJ1-5; CDR3: CASSIGVLSNQPQHF; DNA: TGTGCCAGTAGTATAGGAGTGTTGAGCAATCAGCCCCAGCATTTT
V: TRBV27; size: NA; D: TRBD1; J: TRBJ1-4; CDR3: CATKQGPANEKLFF; DNA: TGTGCCACCAAACAGGGGCCGGCTAATGAAAAACTGTTTTTT
V: TRBV5-1; size: NA; D: NA; J: TRBJ1-1; CDR3: CASSLLAGQGTEAFF; DNA: TGCGCCAGCAGCTTGCTGGCAGGGCAGGGCACTGAAGCTTTCTTT
V: TRBV11-2; size: NA; D: TRBD1; J: TRBJ2-3; CDR3: CASSSGPGGTQYF; DNA: TGTGCCAGCAGCTCCGGACCAGGGGGTACGCAGTATTTT
V: TRBV6-6; size: NA; D: TRBD2; J: TRBJ2-7; CDR3: CASSLSGAAYEQYF; DNA: TGTGCCAGCAGCCTAAGCGGGGCCGCCTACGAGCAGTACTTC
V: TRBV6-1; size: NA; D: NA; J: TRBJ2-3; CDR3: CASSEGRVGDTQYF; DNA: TGTGCCAGCAGTGAAGGCAGGGTCGGAGATACGCAGTATTTT
V: TRBV9; size: NA; D: TRBD1; J: TRBJ2-4; CDR3: CASSVSGGENIQYF; DNA: TGTGCCAGCAGCGTCTCAGGGGGCGAAAACATTCAGTACTTC
V: TRBV18; size: NA; D: NA; J: TRBJ1-1; CDR3: CASSSDWGFTEAFF; DNA: TGTGCCAGCTCCAGCGACTGGGGCTTCACTGAAGCTTTCTTT
V: TRBV20-1; size: NA; D: NA; J: TRBJ1-4; CDR3: CSASPSLNEKLFF; DNA: TGCAGTGCCAGTCCGAGCCTTAATGAAAAACTGTTTTTT
V: TRBV2; size: NA; D: NA; J: TRBJ1-5; CDR3: CASSGGGTNQPQHF; DNA: TGTGCCAGCAGTGGTGGGGGGACCAATCAGCCCCAGCATTTT
V: TRBV3-1/TRBV3-2; size: NA; D: NA; J: TRBJ2-5; CDR3: CASSQSITHGSYF; DNA: TGTGCCAGCAGCCAATCAATCACGCACGGGTCGTACTTC
V: TRBV30; size: NA; D: NA; J: TRBJ2-6; CDR3: CAWTPYSGANVLTF; DNA: TGTGCCTGGACCCCGTACTCTGGGGCCAACGTCCTGACTTTC
V: TRBV29-1; size: NA; D: TRBD2; J: TRBJ2-5; CDR3: CSGGTSGAETQYF; DNA: TGCAGCGGGGGGACTAGCGGGGCAGAGACCCAGTACTTC